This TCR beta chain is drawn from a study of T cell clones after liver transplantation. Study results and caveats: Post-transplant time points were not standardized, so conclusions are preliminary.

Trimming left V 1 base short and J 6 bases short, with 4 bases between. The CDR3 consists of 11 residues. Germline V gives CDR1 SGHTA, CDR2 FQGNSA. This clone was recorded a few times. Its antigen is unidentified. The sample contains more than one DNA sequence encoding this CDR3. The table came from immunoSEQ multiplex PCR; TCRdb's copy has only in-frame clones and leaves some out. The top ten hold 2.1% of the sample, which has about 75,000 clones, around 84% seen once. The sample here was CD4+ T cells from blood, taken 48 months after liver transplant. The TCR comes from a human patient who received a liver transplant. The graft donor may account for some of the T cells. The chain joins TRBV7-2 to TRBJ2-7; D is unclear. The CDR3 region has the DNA TGTGCCAGCAGCTTAGTGTCCGAGCAGTACTTC. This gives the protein CASSLVSEQYF.